Sequencing of this T cell receptor beta chain was carried out in a study of blood T cell repertoires in COVID-19. Background on the study: The origin of the acute and convalescent COVID-19 samples was the United States, Italy and Spain. Nucleic acid was either cDNA or gDNA, and it came from T cells, B-cell-depleted T cells, or PBMCs.

Patients of the Seattle cohort, enrolled during active infection, were followed longitudinally. The assay was immunoSEQ multiplex PCR, and TCRdb's table has in-frame clones only and misses some. The sample lists some 520,000 clones, 80% to 90% seen once, with roughly 1% in the top ten. In its sample, this clone was seen a few times. Looked up from germline, CDR1 is SGHDT and CDR2 is YYEEEE. The V end was cut by 5 bases, the J end by 5 bases, with 25 bases between. This CDR3 has 17 amino acids. The source material was peripheral blood. V usage is TRBV5-6 and J usage is TRBJ1-2, with TRBD1 as a possible D gene (6 bases). The sequence was collected from a man younger than 35 with COVID-19, enrolled during active disease. CDR3 in DNA: TGTGCCAGCAGTGGAAACAGGGTGCAAGATGCCGGATATGGCTACACCTTC. Its protein product is CASSGNRVQDAGYGYTF.